These 32 T cell receptor beta chains were sequenced from one sample in a study of brain T cells in children with intractable seizures. Noted time point: blood from clinic visit 5 months post-surgery; TSC patient then seizure free. Generated by immunoSEQ multiplex PCR, the TCRdb table keeps only in-frame clones and is missing some. The sample lists 340,000 or so clones, 93% occurring once. The input for sequencing was peripheral blood, taken roughly 5 months after surgery. The receptor set was obtained from a boy under two years old with tuberous sclerosis and intractable seizures.

V gene TRBV19 combines with J gene TRBJ2-3; 12 bases match TRBD2. Germline CDR1 is LNHDA and CDR2 is SQIVND (reference sequence). J lost 0 bases, V lost 3 bases, and 7 bases had no gene match. CDR3 length: 18 residues. This CDR3 is CASSIRLAGEVSTDTQYF. The CDR3 DNA sequence: TGTGCCAGTAGTATTCGACTAGCGGGAGAGGTGAGCACAGATACGCAGTATTTT. Based on the CDR3 plus reference TRBV19 and TRBJ2-3, the full variable domain is DGGITQSPKYLFRKEGQNVTLSCEQNLNHDAMYWYRQDPGQGLRLIYYSQIVNDFQKGDIAEGYSVSREKKESFPLTVTSAQKNPTAFYLCASSIRLAGEVSTDTQYFGPGTRLTVL.

The chain couples TRBV7-9 to TRBJ1-5, with 8 bases aligning to TRBD1. V was clipped by 8 bases and J by 5 bases; unmatched bases: 14. Germline values: CDR1 SEHNR, CDR2 FQNEAQ (reference sequence). CDR3 length: 16 residues. In DNA, the CDR3 is TGTGCCAGCGTAACGCCCGGGACAGGAGGTTATCAGCCCCAGCATTTT. Translation gives CASVTPGTGGYQPQHF.

The chain uses TRBV6-5 and TRBJ2-5; 9 bases are shared with TRBD2. This CDR3 comprises 15 residues. Germline V CDR1 and CDR2: MNHEY, SVGAGI. The junction had 10 bases not matched to a gene; V was cut back by 6 bases and J by 5 bases. The CDR3 spells CASRSAGGLRETQYF. CDR3 DNA sequence: TGTGCCAGCAGATCAGCGGGGGGTTTACGGGAGACCCAGTACTTC.

The J gene is TRBJ2-5, the V gene TRBV11-2; 12 nucleotides match TRBD2. Germline loops: CDR1 SGHAT, CDR2 FQNNGV. This CDR3 is built from 15 residues. Losses at the gene ends were 3 bases for V and 5 bases for J; bases not matched to a gene: 4. The CDR3 is CASSLTSGRGETQYF. The CDR3 region has the DNA TGTGCCAGCAGCTTGACTAGCGGGAGAGGGGAGACCCAGTACTTC.

This chain uses TRBV6-5 with TRBJ2-1; unclear D gene. The length of the CDR3 is 16 residues. Germline values: CDR1 MNHEY, CDR2 SVGAGI. Trimming stripped 1 base from V and 2 bases from J, with 12 bases between. This chain's CDR3 is CASSYFGPGAYNEQFF. In nucleotides, the CDR3 is TGTGCCAGCAGTTACTTCGGACCTGGGGCCTACAATGAGCAGTTCTTC.

The V gene is TRBV5-8, the J gene TRBJ2-7; D may match TRBD1 or TRBD2 (5 bases each). CDR1 and CDR2 (germline): SGHTS, YDEGEE. There are 14 residues in the CDR3. With 2 bases removed from V and 1 base from J, the gap between germline ends came to 10 bases. The CDR3 nucleotides read TGTGCCAGCAGCTTAGAGGGGATATCCTACGAGCAGTACTTC. Amino acids: CASSLEGISYEQYF.

The rearrangement uses TRBV6-5 and TRBJ1-1, with unresolved D. Germline V CDR1 and CDR2: MNHEY, SVGAGI. V was trimmed by 0 bases and J by 0 bases, leaving 11 bases between them. The CDR3 has 16 residues. CDR3 sequence: CASSYSPSPLNTEAFF. Here the CDR3 DNA reads TGTGCCAGCAGTTACTCCCCATCCCCCCTGAACACTGAAGCTTTCTTT.

The chain has TRBV7-9 and TRBJ1-1, with D possibly being TRBD1 (5 bases). Trimming stripped 6 bases from V and 9 bases from J, with 8 bases between. This CDR3 region has 10 residues. Germline V lookup: CDR1 SEHNR, CDR2 FQNEAQ (reference sequence). The chain's CDR3 is CASRGEKAFF. DNA for the CDR3: TGTGCCAGCAGGGGGGAAAAAGCTTTCTTT.

This rearrangement joins TRBV5-1 to TRBJ2-1; 8 positions match TRBD2. The CDR3 is 16 amino acids. Germline CDR1 SGHRS, CDR2 YFSETQ. Unmatched junction bases numbered 12, after V lost 0 bases and J lost 10 bases. CDR3 in amino acids: CASSLVGLAGFREQFF. The CDR3 coding sequence is TGCGCCAGCAGCTTGGTTGGGCTAGCGGGCTTTCGGGAGCAGTTCTTC.

The chain combines TRBV14 with TRBJ2-1, with TRBD1 as a possible D gene (5 bases). Germline loops: CDR1 SGHDN, CDR2 FVKESK. This CDR3 is built from 12 residues. V gave up 4 bases and J gave up 10 bases, with 11 bases separating them. This CDR3 is CASSRETAEQFF. CDR3 sequence (DNA): TGTGCCAGCAGCCGCGAGACAGCAGAGCAGTTCTTC.

Regarding this clone: Mismatch with germline at one junction end may stem from a read error. The V call is TRBV7-9, the J call TRBJ1-4; TRBD1 is a possible D gene (6 bases). The CDR3 consists of 12 residues. The germline V gene encodes CDR1 SEHNR and CDR2 FQNEAQ (reference sequence). The chain's CDR3 is CASSLGETGMVF. CDR3 bases: TGTGCCAGCAGCTTAGGGGAGACAGGCATGGTTTTT. Supplemented by reference TRBV7-9 and TRBJ1-4, the full variable domain reads DTGVSQNPRHKITKRGQNVTFRCDPISEHNRLYWYRQTLGQGPEFLTYFQNEAQLEKSRLLSDRFSAERPKGSFSTLEIQRTEQGDSAMYLCASSLGETGMVFGSGTQLSVL.

The rearrangement uses TRBV2 and TRBJ1-5; no reliable D call. The CDR3 runs 14 residues. Germline V gene data show CDR1 as SNHLY and CDR2 as FYNNEI. With 4 bases removed from V and 2 bases from J, the gap between germline ends came to 9 bases. The CDR3 coding sequence is TGTGCCAGCAGTGGGAGGGTCCGCAATCAGCCCCAGCATTTT. The encoded protein is CASSGRVRNQPQHF.

The V and J genes are TRBV7-3 and TRBJ2-3; tentatively, D is TRBD1 (6 bases). The length of the CDR3 is 12 residues. V was shortened by 5 bases and J by 7 bases, with 10 bases between the two germline ends. The germline CDR1 and CDR2 sequences are SGHTA and FQGTGA. The CDR3 DNA follows: TGTGCCAGCAGCCTAGGGGGAAATACGCAGTATTTT. Its protein is CASSLGGNTQYF.

This chain links TRBV9 with TRBJ1-2; D call uncertain. Germline values: CDR1 SGDLS, CDR2 YYNGEE. This CDR3 is 12 amino acids long. The V gene lost 3 bases and the J gene lost 4 bases, with 7 bases spanning the gap. In DNA form, the CDR3 reads TGTGCCAGCAGCGCAGACACCTATGGCTACACCTTC. Translated: CASSADTYGYTF.

This chain uses TRBV18 with TRBJ2-2; D is undetermined. The germline V and J ends were trimmed by 2 bases and 3 bases, with 10 bases remaining between them. Germline CDR1 and CDR2: KGHSH and LQKENI. This CDR3 comprises 15 residues. The CDR3 loop is CASSPTPDYTGELFF. The CDR3 DNA reads TGTGCCAGCTCACCAACTCCAGACTACACCGGGGAGCTGTTTTTT.

The chain combines TRBV4-2 with TRBJ2-7; TRBD2 matches at 10 bases. From germline, CDR1 is LGHNA and CDR2 YNFKEQ. The CDR3 length is 16 residues. After removal of 0 bases from V and 6 bases from J, the junction contained 8 bases not matched to a gene. The CDR3 DNA is TGTGCCAGCAGCCAAGAGATGAGCGGGGGGGCTCGCGAGCAGTACTTC. Residues: CASSQEMSGGAREQYF.

The V gene is TRBV29-1, the J gene TRBJ2-3; 8 positions match TRBD1. Germline V gene lookup returns CDR1 SQVTM and CDR2 ANQGSEA. Trimming took 7 bases from V and 6 from J; bases not matched to a gene: 12. The CDR3 totals 14 residues. This CDR3 is CSATRTGISDTQYF. The CDR3 DNA is TGCAGCGCTACGAGGACAGGGATATCGGATACGCAGTATTTT.

This chain links TRBV27 with TRBJ2-1; 12 positions agree with TRBD2. The CDR3 runs 19 residues. V gave up 5 bases and J gave up 0 bases; unmatched junction bases: 11. Germline assignment: CDR1 MNHEY and CDR2 SMNVEV (reference sequence). The CDR3 nucleotides are TGTGCCAGCAGTCACCGAAGTACTAGCGGGAGGTTCTCCTACAATGAGCAGTTCTTC. This translates into CASSHRSTSGRFSYNEQFF.

This chain links TRBV9 with TRBJ2-7; 8 bases fit TRBD2. In germline, CDR1 is SGDLS, CDR2 YYNGEE. The V and J ends lost 4 bases and 3 bases, in that order; junction bases with no gene match: 6. The CDR3 has 14 amino acids. The CDR3 coding sequence is TGTGCCAGCAGCCGGTTCGGGGGGGACTACGAGCAGTACTTC. It yields the protein CASSRFGGDYEQYF.

The chain links TRBV6-5 to TRBJ1-4, with TRBD1 identical over 7 bases. J lost 5 bases, V lost 7 bases, and 7 bases had no gene match. Per germline, CDR1 MNHEY and CDR2 SVGAGI. The CDR3 has 14 residues. CDR3 DNA: TGTGCCAGCATCGAAAGACAGGGAAATGAAAAACTGTTTTTT. Protein: CASIERQGNEKLFF.

CDR3 in amino acids: CASSWGTSGRAFDEQFF. The CDR3 bases are TGTGCCAGCAGCTGGGGGACTAGCGGGAGGGCCTTCGATGAGCAGTTCTTC. This rearrangement joins TRBV11-2 to TRBJ2-1; 16 bases agree with TRBD2. V shed 4 bases and J 8 bases; nucleotides not matched to a gene: 8. The CDR3 loop spans 17 amino acids. In germline, CDR1 is SGHAT, CDR2 FQNNGV.

V and J are TRBV7-9 and TRBJ2-1; maybe TRBD2 (5 bases). V lost 5 bases, J lost 6 bases, and 8 bases lay in between. The CDR3 length is 12 residues. Germline V gives CDR1 SEHNR, CDR2 FQNEAQ (reference sequence). CDR3 nucleotide sequence: TGTGCCAGCAGCAATACTAGCAATGAGCAGTTCTTC. It encodes CASSNTSNEQFF.

The chain is built from TRBV24-1 and TRBJ2-7; the match to TRBD1 covers 7 bases. V gave up 2 bases and J gave up 0 bases; unmatched junction bases: 6. Germline CDR1 KGHDR, CDR2 SFDVKD. The CDR3 covers 16 residues. In DNA form, the CDR3 reads TGTGCCACCAGTGATTGGACAGGACGGAGCTCCTACGAGCAGTACTTC. This gives the protein CATSDWTGRSSYEQYF.

The V and J genes are TRBV5-8 and TRBJ1-5, with D tentatively TRBD1 (5 bases). Germline V gene sequence: CDR1 SGHTS, CDR2 YDEGEE. This CDR3 is 15 amino acids long. Trimming pared 1 base from V and 3 bases from J, leaving 11 bases between. In DNA, the CDR3 is TGTGCCAGCAGCTTGATCAGGACACACAATCAGCCCCAGCATTTT. Protein product: CASSLIRTHNQPQHF.

The V gene is TRBV2, the J gene TRBJ1-1; D not resolved. V dropped 1 base and J dropped 8 bases, with 17 bases sitting between them. The germline gives CDR1 SNHLY, CDR2 FYNNEI. The CDR3 runs to 15 residues. CDR3 sequence: CASSEVADEPDEAFF. CDR3 DNA sequence: TGTGCCAGCAGTGAAGTGGCAGACGAACCCGACGAAGCTTTCTTT.

This chain links TRBV24-1 with TRBJ2-7; D possibly matches TRBD1 or TRBD2 (5 bases each). Trimming left V 4 bases short and J 3 bases short, with 15 bases between. This CDR3 region has 15 residues. Germline V gives CDR1 KGHDR, CDR2 SFDVKD. The CDR3 region has the DNA TGTGCCACCAGTGACCACGGGACCGGTCGCTACGAGCAGTACTTC. Protein product: CATSDHGTGRYEQYF.

This clone was counted a single time. The V call is TRBV19, the J call TRBJ2-2; 9 bases are shared with TRBD2. The CDR3 runs 19 residues. Per the germline V gene, CDR1 is LNHDA and CDR2 is SQIVND (reference sequence). The V segment lost 2 bases and the J segment 0 bases; nucleotides outside the gene matches: 10. The CDR3 DNA reads TGTGCCAGTAGTATAAGCCCCCAGCGGGGGGCACCGAACACCGGGGAGCTGTTTTTT. Residues: CASSISPQRGAPNTGELFF.

The rearrangement joins TRBV24-1 to TRBJ2-2; 7 nucleotides align to TRBD2. The CDR3 is 17 residues long. The germline V gene has CDR1 KGHDR and CDR2 SFDVKD. With V trimmed by 1 base and J by 2 bases, 6 bases remained unmatched. The DNA for the CDR3 is TGTGCCACCAGTGATTTCACCGGGACTATAAACACCGGGGAGCTGTTTTTT. Protein product: CATSDFTGTINTGELFF.

The genes are TRBV19 and TRBJ2-7; 11 nucleotides align to TRBD2. The ends lost 3 bases at V and 7 bases at J; junction bases unmatched: 11. CDR3 length: 16 amino acids. CDR1 is LNHDA, CDR2 SQIVND, per germline (reference sequence). CDR3 sequence: CASSILGSGRAEEQYF. DNA of the CDR3: TGTGCCAGTAGTATCTTGGGTAGCGGGAGGGCCGAAGAGCAGTACTTC.

The sample holds one count of this clone. This rearrangement joins TRBV6-1 to TRBJ1-2, with D maybe TRBD1 (6 bases). Germline loops: CDR1 MNHNS, CDR2 SASEGT. V was pared by 0 bases and J by 8 bases, with 16 bases between. The CDR3 runs 15 residues. The CDR3 nucleotides are TGTGCCAGCAGTGAAGCGGAGGGACCAGGGGCGGGCTACACCTTC. Amino acids: CASSEAEGPGAGYTF.

This clone was recorded only once. The chain uses TRBV3-1 (or the pseudogene TRBV3-2) and TRBJ1-3, with D uncertain. The CDR3 runs 11 residues. CDR1 and CDR2 (germline): LGHDT, YNNKEL (reference sequence). The germline V and J ends were trimmed by 3 bases and 4 bases, with 1 base remaining between them. The CDR3 DNA reads TGTGCCAGCAGCCACGGAAACACCATATATTTT. This sequence encodes CASSHGNTIYF.

The chain is built from TRBV27 and TRBJ1-5; weak D call: TRBD1 (5 bases). Germline values: CDR1 MNHEY, CDR2 SMNVEV (reference sequence). The CDR3 is 17 residues long. The ends were cut back, 5 bases at V and 0 bases at J, with 17 bases in the middle. The CDR3 bases are TGTGCCAGCAGTCCGACCCAAACAGGTTATAGCAATCAGCCCCAGCATTTT. It specifies CASSPTQTGYSNQPQHF.